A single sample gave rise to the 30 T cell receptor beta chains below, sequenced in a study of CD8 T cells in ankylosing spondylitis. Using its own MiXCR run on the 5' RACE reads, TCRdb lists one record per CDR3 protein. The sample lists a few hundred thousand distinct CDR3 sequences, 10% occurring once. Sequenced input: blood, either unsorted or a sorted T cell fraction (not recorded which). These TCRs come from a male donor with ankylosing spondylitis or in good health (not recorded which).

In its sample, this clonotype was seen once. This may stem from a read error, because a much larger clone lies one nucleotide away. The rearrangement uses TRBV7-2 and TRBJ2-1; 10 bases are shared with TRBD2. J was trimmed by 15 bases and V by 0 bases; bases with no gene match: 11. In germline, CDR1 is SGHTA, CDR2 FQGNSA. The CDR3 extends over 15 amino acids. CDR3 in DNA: TGTGCCAGCAGCTTAGCTAGCGGGGGGTACCTGGGGCCGTTCTTC. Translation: CASSLASGGYLGPFF.

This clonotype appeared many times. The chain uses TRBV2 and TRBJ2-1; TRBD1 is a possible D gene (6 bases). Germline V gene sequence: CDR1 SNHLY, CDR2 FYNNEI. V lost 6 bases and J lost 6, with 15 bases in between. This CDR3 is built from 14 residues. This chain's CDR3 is CASRSDSVGNEQFF. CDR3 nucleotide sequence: TGTGCCAGCAGATCGGACAGTGTCGGCAATGAGCAGTTCTTC.

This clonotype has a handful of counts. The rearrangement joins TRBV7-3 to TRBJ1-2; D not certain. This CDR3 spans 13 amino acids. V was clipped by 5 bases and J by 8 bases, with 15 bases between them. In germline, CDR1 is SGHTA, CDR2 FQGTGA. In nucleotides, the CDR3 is TGTGCCAGCAGCCGCCTCCGAGGGTTCGGCTACACCTTC. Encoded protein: CASSRLRGFGYTF.

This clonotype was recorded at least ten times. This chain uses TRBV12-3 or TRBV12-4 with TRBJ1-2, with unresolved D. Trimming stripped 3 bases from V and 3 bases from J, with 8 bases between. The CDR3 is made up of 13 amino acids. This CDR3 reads CASSLMGDYGYTF. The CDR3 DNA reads TGTGCCAGCAGTTTGATGGGAGACTATGGCTACACCTTC.

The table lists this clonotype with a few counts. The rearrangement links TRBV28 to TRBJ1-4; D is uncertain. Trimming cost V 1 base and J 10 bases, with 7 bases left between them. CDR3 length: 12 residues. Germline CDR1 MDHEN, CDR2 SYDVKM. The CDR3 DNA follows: TGTGCCAGCAGTTTATTTGGAGGAAAACTGTTTTTT. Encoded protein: CASSLFGGKLFF. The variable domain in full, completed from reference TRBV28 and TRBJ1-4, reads DVKVTQSSRYLVKRTGEKVFLECVQDMDHENMFWYRQDPGLGLRLIYFSYDVKMKEKGDIPEGYSVSREKKERFSLILESASTNQTSMYLCASSLFGGKLFFGSGTQLSVL.

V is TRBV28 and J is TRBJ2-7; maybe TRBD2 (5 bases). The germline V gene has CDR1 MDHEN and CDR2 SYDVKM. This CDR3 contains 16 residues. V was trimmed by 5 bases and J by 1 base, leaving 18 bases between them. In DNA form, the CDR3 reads TGTGCCAGCAGTCTAGGGAATGGAGGCTATTCCTACGAGCAGTACTTC. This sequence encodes CASSLGNGGYSYEQYF.

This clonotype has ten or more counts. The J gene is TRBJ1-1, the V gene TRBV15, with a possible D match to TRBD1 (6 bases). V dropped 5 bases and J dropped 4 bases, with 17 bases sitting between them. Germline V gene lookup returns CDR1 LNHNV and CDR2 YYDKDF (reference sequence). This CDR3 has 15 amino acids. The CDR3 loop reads CATSPQGPQGTEAFF. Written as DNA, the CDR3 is TGTGCCACCAGCCCACAGGGTCCTCAGGGCACTGAAGCTTTCTTT.

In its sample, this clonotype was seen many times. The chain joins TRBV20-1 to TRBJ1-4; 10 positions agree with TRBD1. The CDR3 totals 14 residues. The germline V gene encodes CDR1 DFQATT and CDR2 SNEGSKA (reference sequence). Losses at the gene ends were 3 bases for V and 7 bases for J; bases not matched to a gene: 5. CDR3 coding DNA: TGCAGTGCTAGGGAGGGGACAGGGGTTGAAAAACTGTTTTTT. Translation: CSAREGTGVEKLFF.

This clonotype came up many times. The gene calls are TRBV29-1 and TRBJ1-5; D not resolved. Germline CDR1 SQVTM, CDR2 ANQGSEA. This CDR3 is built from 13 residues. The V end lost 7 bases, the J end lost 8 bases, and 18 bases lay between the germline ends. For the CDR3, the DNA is TGCAGCGCTGCCGACGGAAATTATAAGCCCCAGCATTTT. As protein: CSAADGNYKPQHF.

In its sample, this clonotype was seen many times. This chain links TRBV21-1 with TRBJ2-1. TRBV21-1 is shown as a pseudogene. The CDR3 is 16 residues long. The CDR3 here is CASSKAQPSSYNEQFF. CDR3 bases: TGTGCCAGCAGCAAAGCTCAGCCGAGCTCCTACAATGAGCAGTTCTTC.

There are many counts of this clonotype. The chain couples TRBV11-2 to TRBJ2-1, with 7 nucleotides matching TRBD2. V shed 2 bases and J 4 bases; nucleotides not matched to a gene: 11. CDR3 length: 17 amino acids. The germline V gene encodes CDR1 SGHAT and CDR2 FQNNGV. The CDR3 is CASSLTLSGGGYNEQFF. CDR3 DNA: TGTGCCAGCAGCTTAACCCTCTCGGGGGGTGGATACAATGAGCAGTTCTTC.

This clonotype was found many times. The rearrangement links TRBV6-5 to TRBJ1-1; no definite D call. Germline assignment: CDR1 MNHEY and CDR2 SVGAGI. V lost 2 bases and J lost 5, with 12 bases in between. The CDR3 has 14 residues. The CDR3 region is CASSYDGDGTEAFF. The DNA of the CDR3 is TGTGCCAGCAGTTACGACGGGGATGGGACTGAAGCTTTCTTT.

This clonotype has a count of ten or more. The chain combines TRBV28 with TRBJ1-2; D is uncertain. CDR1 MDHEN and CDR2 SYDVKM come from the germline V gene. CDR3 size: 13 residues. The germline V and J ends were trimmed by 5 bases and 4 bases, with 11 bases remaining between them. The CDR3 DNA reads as TGTGCCAGCAGTCCAGGAAGGTCCTATGGCTACACCTTC. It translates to CASSPGRSYGYTF.

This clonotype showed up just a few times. The CDR3 is CASSGSVNTEAFF. For the CDR3, the DNA is TGTGCCAGCAGCGGATCAGTGAACACTGAAGCTTTCTTT. The chain links TRBV5-5 to TRBJ1-1; D is uncertain. The CDR3 has 13 amino acids. Trimming left V 4 bases short and J 0 bases short, with 7 bases between. Germline V gives CDR1 SGHKS, CDR2 YYEKEE (reference sequence).

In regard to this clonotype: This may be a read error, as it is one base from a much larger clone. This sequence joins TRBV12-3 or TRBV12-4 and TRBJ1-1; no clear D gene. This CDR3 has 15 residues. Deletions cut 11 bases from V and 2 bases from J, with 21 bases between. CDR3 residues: CAGTPFGAANTEAFF. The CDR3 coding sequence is TGTGCCGGCACCCCTTTCGGCGCCGCTAACACTGAAGCTTTCTTT.

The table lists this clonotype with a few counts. DNA for the CDR3: TGTGCCACCCGGGGGGAGCCTAGCTCCTACAATGAGCAGTTCTTC. Protein sequence: CATRGEPSSYNEQFF. The chain links TRBV24-1 to TRBJ2-1, with 7 bases matching TRBD2. This CDR3 is built from 15 residues. Germline CDR1 is KGHDR and CDR2 is SFDVKD. Unmatched junction bases numbered 7, after V lost 9 bases and J lost 0 bases.

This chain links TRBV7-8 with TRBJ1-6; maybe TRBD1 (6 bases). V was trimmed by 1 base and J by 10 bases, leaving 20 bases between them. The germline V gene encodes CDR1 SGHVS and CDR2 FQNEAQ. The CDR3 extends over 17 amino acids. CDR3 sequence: CASSLVGGGGARSPLHF. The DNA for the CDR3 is TGTGCCAGCAGCTTAGTTGGAGGAGGGGGGGCGCGGTCACCCCTCCACTTT.

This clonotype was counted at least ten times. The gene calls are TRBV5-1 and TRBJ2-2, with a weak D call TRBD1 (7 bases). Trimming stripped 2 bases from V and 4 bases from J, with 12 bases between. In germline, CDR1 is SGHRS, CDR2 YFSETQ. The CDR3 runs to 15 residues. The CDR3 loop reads CASSFGGGGTGELFF. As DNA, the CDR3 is TGCGCCAGCAGCTTCGGAGGGGGCGGCACCGGGGAGCTGTTTTTT.

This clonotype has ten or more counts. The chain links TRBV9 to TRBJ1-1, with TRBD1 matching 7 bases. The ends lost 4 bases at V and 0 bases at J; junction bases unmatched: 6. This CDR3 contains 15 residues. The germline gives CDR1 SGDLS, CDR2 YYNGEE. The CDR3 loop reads CASSPRDSLNTEAFF. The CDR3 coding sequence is TGTGCCAGCAGCCCAAGGGACAGCTTGAACACTGAAGCTTTCTTT.

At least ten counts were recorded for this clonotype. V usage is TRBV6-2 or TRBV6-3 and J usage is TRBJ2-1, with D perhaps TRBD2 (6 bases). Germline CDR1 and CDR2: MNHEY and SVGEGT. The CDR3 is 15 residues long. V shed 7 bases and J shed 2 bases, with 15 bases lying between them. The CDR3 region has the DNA TGTGCCAGCACACTACTCGCGGGGCCCTACAATGAGCAGTTCTTC. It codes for CASTLLAGPYNEQFF.

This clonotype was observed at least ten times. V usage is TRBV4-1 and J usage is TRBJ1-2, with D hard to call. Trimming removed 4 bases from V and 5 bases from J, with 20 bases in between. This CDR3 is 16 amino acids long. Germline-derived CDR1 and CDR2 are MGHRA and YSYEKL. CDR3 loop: CASSLDERAPLYGYTF. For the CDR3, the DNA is TGCGCCAGCAGCCTGGACGAAAGAGCCCCGTTGTATGGCTACACCTTC.

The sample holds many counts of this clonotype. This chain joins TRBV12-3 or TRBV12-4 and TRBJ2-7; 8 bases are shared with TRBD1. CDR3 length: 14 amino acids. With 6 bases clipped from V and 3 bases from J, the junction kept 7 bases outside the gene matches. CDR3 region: CASSPGGAVYEQYF. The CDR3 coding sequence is TGTGCCAGCAGCCCAGGGGGCGCCGTCTACGAGCAGTACTTC.

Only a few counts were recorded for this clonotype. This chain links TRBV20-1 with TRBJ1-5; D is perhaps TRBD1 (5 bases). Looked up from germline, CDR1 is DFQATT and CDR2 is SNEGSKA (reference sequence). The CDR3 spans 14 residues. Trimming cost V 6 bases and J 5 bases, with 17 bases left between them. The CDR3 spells CSAAEPRADQPQHF. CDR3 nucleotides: TGCAGTGCAGCAGAACCCAGGGCAGATCAGCCCCAGCATTTT.

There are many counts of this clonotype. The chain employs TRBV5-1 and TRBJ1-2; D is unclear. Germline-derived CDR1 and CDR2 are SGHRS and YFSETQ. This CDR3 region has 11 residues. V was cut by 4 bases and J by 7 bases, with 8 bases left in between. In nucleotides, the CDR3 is TGCGCCAGCAGCGAAGAACGTGGCTACACCTTC. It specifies CASSEERGYTF.

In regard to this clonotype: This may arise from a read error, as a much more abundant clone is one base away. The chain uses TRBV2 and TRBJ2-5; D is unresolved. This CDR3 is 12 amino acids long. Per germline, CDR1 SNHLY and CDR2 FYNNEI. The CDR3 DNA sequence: TGTACCAGCAATATAGTAGGGGAGACCCAGTACTTC. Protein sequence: CTSNIVGETQYF.

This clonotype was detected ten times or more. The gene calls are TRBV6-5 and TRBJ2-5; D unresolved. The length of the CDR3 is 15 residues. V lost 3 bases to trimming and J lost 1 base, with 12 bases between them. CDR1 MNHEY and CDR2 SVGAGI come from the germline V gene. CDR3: CASSYFKGSQETQYF. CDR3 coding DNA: TGTGCCAGCAGTTATTTCAAGGGATCCCAAGAGACCCAGTACTTC.

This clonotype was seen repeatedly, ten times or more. The chain's CDR3 is CASSPRLAGATDTQYF. In DNA form, the CDR3 reads TGTGCCAGCAGCCCCCGACTAGCGGGGGCCACAGATACGCAGTATTTT. The chain carries TRBV13 and TRBJ2-3, with 12 nucleotides matching TRBD2. Trimming took 5 bases from V and 2 from J; bases not matched to a gene: 5. CDR1 is PRHDT, CDR2 FYEKMQ, per germline (reference sequence). The CDR3 has 16 residues.

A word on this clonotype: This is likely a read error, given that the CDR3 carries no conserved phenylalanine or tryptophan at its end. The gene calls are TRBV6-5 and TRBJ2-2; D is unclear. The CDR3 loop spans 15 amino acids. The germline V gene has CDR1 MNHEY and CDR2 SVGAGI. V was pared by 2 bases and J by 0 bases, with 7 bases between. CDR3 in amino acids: CASSYTQTNTGELFS. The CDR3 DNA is TGTGCCAGCAGTTACACCCAGACGAACACCGGGGAGCTGTTTTCT.

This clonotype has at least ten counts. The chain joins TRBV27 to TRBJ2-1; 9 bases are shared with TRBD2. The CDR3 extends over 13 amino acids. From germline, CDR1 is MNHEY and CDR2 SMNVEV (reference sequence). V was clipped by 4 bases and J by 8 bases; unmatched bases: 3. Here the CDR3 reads CASSSRLADEQFF. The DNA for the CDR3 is TGTGCCAGCAGTTCCCGACTAGCGGATGAGCAGTTCTTC.

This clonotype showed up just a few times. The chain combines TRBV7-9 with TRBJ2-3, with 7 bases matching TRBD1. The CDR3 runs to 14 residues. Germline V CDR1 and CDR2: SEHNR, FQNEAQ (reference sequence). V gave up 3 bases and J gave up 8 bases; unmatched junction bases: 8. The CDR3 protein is CASSFRQGGGTQYF. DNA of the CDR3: TGTGCCAGCAGCTTCCGACAGGGCGGAGGTACGCAGTATTTT.